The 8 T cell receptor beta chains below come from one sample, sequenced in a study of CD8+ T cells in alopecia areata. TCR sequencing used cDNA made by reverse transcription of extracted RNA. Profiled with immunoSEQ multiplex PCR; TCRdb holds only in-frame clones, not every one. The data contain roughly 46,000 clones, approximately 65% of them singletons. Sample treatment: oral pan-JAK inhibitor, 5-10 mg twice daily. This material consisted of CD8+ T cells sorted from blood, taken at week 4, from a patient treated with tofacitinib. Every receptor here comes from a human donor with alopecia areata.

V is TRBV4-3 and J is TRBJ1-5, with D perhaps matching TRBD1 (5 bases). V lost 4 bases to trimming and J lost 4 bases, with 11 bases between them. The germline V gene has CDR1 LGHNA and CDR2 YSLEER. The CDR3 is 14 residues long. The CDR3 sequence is CASSPDTGNQPQHF. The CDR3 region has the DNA TGCGCCAGCAGCCCAGATACAGGTAATCAGCCCCAGCATTTT.

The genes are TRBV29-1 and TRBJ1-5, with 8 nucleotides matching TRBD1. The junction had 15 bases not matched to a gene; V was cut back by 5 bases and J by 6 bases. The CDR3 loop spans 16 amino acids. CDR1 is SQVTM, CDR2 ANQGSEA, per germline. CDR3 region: CSVPLGAGGRVQPQHF. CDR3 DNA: TGCAGCGTTCCCCTGGGGGCAGGGGGCAGGGTTCAGCCCCAGCATTTT. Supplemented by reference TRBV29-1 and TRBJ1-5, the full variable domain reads SAVISQKPSRDICQRGTSLTIQCQVDSQVTMMFWYRQQPGQSLTLIATANQGSEATYESGFVIDKFPISRPNLTFSTLTVSNMSPEDSSIYLCSVPLGAGGRVQPQHFGDGTRLSIL.

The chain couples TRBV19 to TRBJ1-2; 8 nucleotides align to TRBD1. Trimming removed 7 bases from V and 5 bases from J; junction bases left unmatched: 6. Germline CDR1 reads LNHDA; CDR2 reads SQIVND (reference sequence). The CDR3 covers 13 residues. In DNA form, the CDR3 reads TGTGCCAGTACCAAGGACAGGGTTTATGGCTACACCTTC. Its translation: CASTKDRVYGYTF.

In nucleotides, the CDR3 is TGTGCCAGCAGCCTCCGGAGGGATATGAACACTGAAGCTTTCTTT. Translation: CASSLRRDMNTEAFF. This sequence joins TRBV7-6 and TRBJ1-1; no firm D call. CDR1 is SGHVS, CDR2 FNYEAQ, per germline. The CDR3 is 15 residues long. The V end was cut by 5 bases, the J end by 0 bases, with 13 bases between.

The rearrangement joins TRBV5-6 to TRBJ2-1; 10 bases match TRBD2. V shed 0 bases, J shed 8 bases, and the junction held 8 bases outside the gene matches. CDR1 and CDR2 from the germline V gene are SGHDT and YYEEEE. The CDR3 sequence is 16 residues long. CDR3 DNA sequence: TGTGCCAGCAGCTTGGGGCTAGCGGGGGTAGGCTATGAGCAGTTCTTC. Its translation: CASSLGLAGVGYEQFF.

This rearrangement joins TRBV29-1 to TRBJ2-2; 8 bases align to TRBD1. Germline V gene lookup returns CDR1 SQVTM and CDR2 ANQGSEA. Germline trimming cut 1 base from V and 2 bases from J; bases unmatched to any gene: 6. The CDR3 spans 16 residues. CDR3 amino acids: CSVEVRQGPNTGELFF. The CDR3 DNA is TGCAGCGTTGAAGTGCGACAGGGGCCTAACACCGGGGAGCTGTTTTTT.

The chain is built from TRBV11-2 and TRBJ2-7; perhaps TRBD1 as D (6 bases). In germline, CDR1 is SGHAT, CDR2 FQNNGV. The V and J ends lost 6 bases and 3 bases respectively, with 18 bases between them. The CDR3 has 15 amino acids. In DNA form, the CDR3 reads TGTGCCAGCAGAAGAACAGGGTCGCCCTACTACGAGCAGTACTTC. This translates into CASRRTGSPYYEQYF.

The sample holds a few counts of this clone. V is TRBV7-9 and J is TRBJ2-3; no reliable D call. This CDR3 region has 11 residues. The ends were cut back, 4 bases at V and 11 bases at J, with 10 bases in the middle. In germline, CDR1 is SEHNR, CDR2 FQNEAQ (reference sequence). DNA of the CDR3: TGTGCCAGCAGCTCGAGACTCGAGCAGTATTTT. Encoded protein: CASSSRLEQYF.